This TCR beta chain was captured in a study of blood T cell repertoires in COVID-19. This clone showed up just once. Recovery among Cohort 3 donors was established by two negative PCRs, clearance, or symptom resolution. Clones were read by immunoSEQ multiplex PCR, and TCRdb kept only the in-frame ones, dropping some. The sample has 500,000 or so clones, roughly 90% seen once; the top ten hold 0.65% to 0.9%. Trimming cost V 5 bases and J 7 bases, with 19 bases left between them. The CDR3 consists of 15 residues. Germline V gene lookup returns CDR1 SGHRS and CDR2 YFSETQ. This TCR was sampled from a woman aged 18-29 years who had recovered from COVID-19. The rearrangement links TRBV5-1 to TRBJ1-5; a weak D match, TRBD1 (6 bases). The sequenced sample was PBMCs or T cells enriched from blood (not recorded which). The CDR3 region is CASSPTGPVNQPQHF. In nucleotides, the CDR3 is TGCGCCAGCAGTCCGACAGGCCCCGTGAACCAGCCCCAGCATTTT.